The rows below give T cell receptor beta chains drawn from one sample of a study of blood T cells in healthy people across ages. TCRdb re-called the 5' RACE reads through MiXCR, storing one row per CDR3 protein. Of 1.5 million or so distinct CDR3 sequences in the sample, 35% to 45% are singletons; the top ten hold under 5%. Source material: blood. These receptors were collected from a woman aged 18 to 35 in good health. Each CDR3 is given with its conserved first and last residue. The D gene is left open where the match is weak. Only part of the rows carry a size: once, few, many, or a class if the clone is expanded.

CASGGFGQEHNYGYTF | TGTGCCAGCGGGGGATTTGGACAGGAGCATAACTATGGCTACACCTTC | TRBJ1-2 | . | TRBD1 | TRBV27
CASSRVGGGRRNTEAFF | TGTGCCAGCAGCCGTGTCGGAGGTGGTAGAAGGAACACTGAAGCTTTCTTT | TRBJ1-1 | many | . | TRBV11-2
CASSQDWTSGYNEQFF | TGTGCCAGCAGCCAAGATTGGACTAGCGGGTACAATGAGCAGTTCTTC | TRBJ2-1 | . | TRBD2 | TRBV4-2
CSASDREHYGYTF | TGCAGTGCTAGTGACAGGGAGCACTATGGCTACACCTTC | TRBJ1-2 | few | TRBD1 | TRBV20-1
CASSLQGFGETQYF | TGTGCCAGCAGTTTACAGGGGTTCGGGGAGACCCAGTACTTC | TRBJ2-5 | few | TRBD1 | TRBV7-9
CASSPRWDFFQYF | TGTGCCAGCAGCCCCCGCTGGGACTTCTTCCAGTACTTC | TRBJ2-7 | few | . | TRBV12-3/TRBV12-4
CSVEKPSPRRLTDTQYF | TGCAGCGTTGAAAAGCCCAGCCCAAGGAGACTCACAGATACGCAGTATTTT | TRBJ2-3 | . | . | TRBV29-1
CASSQGTIGYNEQFF | TGCGCCAGCAGCCAAGGGACTATCGGTTACAATGAGCAGTTCTTC | TRBJ2-1 | . | . | TRBV4-1
CASSARTGERADTQYF | TGTGCCAGCAGCGCAAGGACAGGGGAAAGGGCAGATACGCAGTATTTT | TRBJ2-3 | few | TRBD1 | TRBV9
CASSEGFILHKPQHF | TGTGCCAGCAGTGAAGGGTTCATTCTTCATAAGCCCCAGCATTTT | TRBJ1-5 | . | . | TRBV6-1
CASSDGQGLNEKLFF | TGTGCCAGCAGCGATGGACAGGGGCTTAATGAAAAACTGTTTTTT | TRBJ1-4 | . | TRBD1 | TRBV9
CASSPQRGGNEQFF | TGCGCCAGCAGCCCCCAGCGGGGGGGCAATGAGCAGTTCTTC | TRBJ2-1 | . | TRBD2 | TRBV4-1
CASGWGRTEAFF | TGTGCCAGCGGATGGGGTAGGACTGAAGCTTTCTTT | TRBJ1-1 | few | . | TRBV6-5
CATSDPYGGTDTQYF | TGTGCCACCAGTGATCCCTACGGGGGCACAGATACGCAGTATTTT | TRBJ2-3 | . | . | TRBV24-1
CASSQETGTSGTYEQYF | TGTGCCAGCAGCCAGGAAACCGGGACTAGCGGAACCTACGAGCAGTACTTC | TRBJ2-7 | . | TRBD2 | TRBV4-2
CAISGARNNEQFF | TGTGCCATCAGTGGGGCAAGAAACAATGAGCAGTTCTTC | TRBJ2-1 | . | . | TRBV10-3
CASSPGAGNIYEQYF | TGCGCCAGCAGCCCCGGGGCGGGTAACATCTACGAGCAGTACTTC | TRBJ2-7 | few | . | TRBV4-3
CASSWRTEGSPLHF | TGTGCCAGCAGTTGGCGGACAGAAGGATCACCCCTCCACTTT | TRBJ1-6 | few | . | TRBV6-6
CASSLSRRGVYNEQFF | TGTGCCAGCAGCTTAAGCCGCCGGGGGGTATACAATGAGCAGTTCTTC | TRBJ2-1 | . | TRBD2 | TRBV7-8
CASSLEGGRAKTQYF | TGTGCCAGCAGCTTAGAGGGGGGCAGGGCGAAGACCCAGTACTTC | TRBJ2-5 | . | . | TRBV7-2
CASRRHRDREPEQYF | TGTGCCAGCAGGCGGCACCGGGACAGAGAGCCCGAGCAGTACTTC | TRBJ2-7 | . | TRBD1 | TRBV28
CASSDGGYNTGAFF | TGCGCCAGCAGCGACGGGGGTTATAACACTGGGGCTTTCTTT | TRBJ1-1 | . | . | TRBV5-1
CASSVGFERNTDTQYF | TGTGCCAGCAGCGTAGGCTTCGAGCGGAACACAGATACGCAGTATTTT | TRBJ2-3 | . | . | TRBV9
CTSNGLAAYNEQFF | TGTACCAGCAACGGACTAGCGGCCTACAATGAGCAGTTCTTC | TRBJ2-1 | . | TRBD2 | TRBV2
CASGLAGGHNEQFF | TGTGCTAGTGGTTTGGCGGGGGGGCACAATGAGCAGTTCTTC | TRBJ2-1 | few | TRBD2 | TRBV12-5
CSARDFPGGTYEQYF | TGCAGTGCTAGAGATTTTCCGGGAGGGACCTACGAGCAGTACTTC | TRBJ2-7 | . | TRBD2 | TRBV20-1
CASSQARGGERTDTQYF | TGTGCCAGCAGCCAAGCAAGGGGGGGCGAGCGGACAGATACGCAGTATTTT | TRBJ2-3 | few | . | TRBV3-1
CASSFGAGGDNEQFF | TGTGCCAGCAGTTTTGGCGCGGGGGGGGACAATGAGCAGTTCTTC | TRBJ2-1 | . | TRBD2 | TRBV27
CSVEPSGDLWETQYF | TGCAGCGTTGAACCTAGCGGAGATTTATGGGAGACCCAGTACTTC | TRBJ2-5 | . | TRBD2 | TRBV29-1
CASSLAPFSNQPQHF | TGTGCCAGCAGCTTGGCCCCATTTAGCAATCAGCCCCAGCATTTT | TRBJ1-5 | . | . | TRBV5-5
CASSRRLLSYEQYF | TGTGCCAGCAGCCGTCGCCTCCTCTCCTACGAGCAGTACTTC | TRBJ2-7 | . | . | TRBV11-1
CASSEDRRNEKLFF | TGTGCCAGCAGTGAAGACAGGAGGAATGAAAAACTGTTTTTT | TRBJ1-4 | few | . | TRBV12-3/TRBV12-4
CAGMGGSPYTEAFF | TGCGCCGGCATGGGCGGGTCGCCCTACACTGAAGCTTTCTTT | TRBJ1-1 | . | . | TRBV5-1
CSARDRTGDPYEQYF | TGCAGTGCTAGAGATCGGACAGGGGATCCCTACGAGCAGTACTTC | TRBJ2-7 | . | TRBD1 | TRBV20-1
CASSYSEIIDTQYF | TGTGCCAGCAGTTACTCAGAGATTATAGATACGCAGTATTTT | TRBJ2-3 | . | . | TRBV6-5
CATSEAVSSYNEQYF | TGTGCCACCAGTGAAGCGGTGAGCTCCTACAATGAGCAGTACTTC | TRBJ2-7 | . | . | TRBV24-1
CSAGVGQRNQPQHF | TGCAGTGCTGGGGTGGGACAGCGAAATCAGCCCCAGCATTTT | TRBJ1-5 | few | TRBD1 | TRBV20-1
CASSQASTGITEAFF | TGTGCCAGCAGCCAAGCCTCGACAGGGATCACTGAAGCTTTCTTT | TRBJ1-1 | few | TRBD1 | TRBV14
CSAEPGSSSYNEQFF | TGCAGTGCAGAGCCAGGGAGCAGCTCCTACAATGAGCAGTTCTTC | TRBJ2-1 | . | . | TRBV20-1
CASSVSRDYGYTF | TGTGCCAGCAGCGTATCACGAGACTATGGCTACACCTTC | TRBJ1-2 | . | . | TRBV9
CASSASGTGFGNTIYF | TGTGCCAGCAGTGCCTCCGGGACAGGGTTTGGAAACACCATATATTTT | TRBJ1-3 | . | TRBD1 | TRBV6-1
CASSQDSSGLNEQFF | TGCGCCAGCAGCCAAGACTCTAGCGGGCTAAATGAGCAGTTCTTC | TRBJ2-1 | . | TRBD2 | TRBV4-1
CSVGKPDGTNYGYTF | TGCAGCGTTGGTAAGCCGGACGGGACTAACTATGGCTACACCTTC | TRBJ1-2 | . | . | TRBV29-1
CASSFKATYEQYF | TGTGCCAGCAGTTTTAAGGCTACCTACGAGCAGTACTTC | TRBJ2-7 | . | . | TRBV27
CASSLPPGMDGYTF | TGTGCCAGCAGCTTACCTCCAGGGATGGATGGCTACACCTTC | TRBJ1-2 | . | . | TRBV7-9
CASSPVAGDRWYEQFF | TGTGCCAGCAGCCCAGTAGCGGGAGATCGCTGGTATGAGCAGTTCTTC | TRBJ2-1 | few | TRBD2 | TRBV7-9
CATSGEATSGSTDTQYF | TGTGCCACCAGTGGAGAAGCTACTAGCGGGAGCACAGATACGCAGTATTTT | TRBJ2-3 | . | TRBD2 | TRBV24-1
CASSFEGAWSYEQYF | TGTGCCAGCAGTTTCGAGGGGGCATGGTCCTACGAGCAGTACTTC | TRBJ2-7 | few | TRBD1 | TRBV27
CASSLFSEYSYNEQFF | TGTGCCAGCAGCCTCTTCAGCGAATACTCCTACAATGAGCAGTTCTTC | TRBJ2-1 | few | . | TRBV6-5
CASRGLAGALISTDTQYF | TGTGCCAGCAGGGGACTAGCGGGGGCCCTCATTAGCACAGATACGCAGTATTTT | TRBJ2-3 | few | TRBD2 | TRBV27
CASSQEGPSLNTEAFF | TGCGCCAGCAGCCAAGAAGGGCCCAGCCTGAACACTGAAGCTTTCTTT | TRBJ1-1 | . | . | TRBV4-3
CASSSLTEDQETQYF | TGTGCTAGCAGCTCGCTTACAGAAGACCAAGAGACCCAGTACTTC | TRBJ2-5 | . | . | TRBV7-6
CASSQELVGTGSYNEQFF | TGCGCCAGCAGCCAAGAATTGGTCGGAACTGGCTCCTACAATGAGCAGTTCTTC | TRBJ2-1 | few | . | TRBV4-1
CASSGRDGLNYGYTF | TGTGCCAGCAGCGGCCGGGACGGACTCAACTATGGCTACACCTTC | TRBJ1-2 | . | . | TRBV7-2
CSVVVRGLTDTQYF | TGCAGCGTTGTGGTCAGGGGGCTCACAGATACGCAGTATTTT | TRBJ2-3 | . | TRBD1 | TRBV29-1